The present TCR beta chain was sequenced within a study of lung T cells in sarcoidosis with Löfgren's syndrome (dated by TCRdb to 2017 to 2019). With respect to the entire study: Sarcoidosis was characterized as a granulomatous, predominantly pulmonary disease marked by accumulation of CD4+ T cells in bronchoalveolar lavage fluid. The repertoire analyses focused on Löfgren's syndrome patients.

About this clonotype: Its antigen is still unknown. A single base separates this from a much larger clone, so it may be a read error.

These reads were obtained on an Illumina MiSeq. The raw public data were reprocessed by TCRdb itself: fastp quality trimming at Q25, MiXCR clonotype calling, in-frame beta chains only. Rows matching on CDR3 protein sequence are summarized as one entry with the most common DNA and genes. For this sample the table gives tens of thousands of distinct CDR3 sequences, of which roughly 20% were detected only once. The ten biggest clones cover about 2.2% of the sample. The junction shows trimming of 3 bases on V and 8 bases on J, plus 6 bases between the germline ends. Via the germline V gene (reference sequence), CDR1 is LGHDT and CDR2 YNNKEL. CDR3 length: 11 amino acids, cysteine to phenylalanine. The only DNA kept is the CDR3, 33 bases in frame from the first base. Study-level results and caveats: Compared with control subjects, Lofgren's syndrome patients were reported to have TRAV12-1 and TRBV2 as the most expanded V gene segments. When alphabeta pairing was analyzed, TRAV12-1 tended to pair preferentially with TRBV2, and the resulting paired TCRs displayed CDR3 homology. The study only suggested recognition of a sarcoidosis-associated antigen, and the antigen remained putative and unidentified. Multiple Lofgren's syndrome patients were reported to share TRAV12-1 and TRBV2 CDR3 motifs, a finding that suggests public CD4+ TCR repertoires.

Sequencing was performed on CD4+ T cells from PBMCs. The sequence came from a human donor with sarcoidosis (Löfgren's syndrome or another form), or a control subject (not recorded which). The chain links TRBV3-1 with TRBJ2-3; the D gene lacks a confident call. The DNA is as follows: TGTGCCAGCAGCCAGATGGGTACGCAGTATTTT. Its coded protein is CASSQMGTQYF.